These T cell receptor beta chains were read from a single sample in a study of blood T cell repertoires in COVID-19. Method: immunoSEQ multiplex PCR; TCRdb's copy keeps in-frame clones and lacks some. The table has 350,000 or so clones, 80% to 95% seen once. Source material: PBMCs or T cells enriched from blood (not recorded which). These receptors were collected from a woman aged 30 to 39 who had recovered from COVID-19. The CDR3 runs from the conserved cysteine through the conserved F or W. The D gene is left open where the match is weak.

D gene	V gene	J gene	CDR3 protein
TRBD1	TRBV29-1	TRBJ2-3	CSVAPGQGRDTQYF
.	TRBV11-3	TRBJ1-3	CASSWGGASSGNTIYF
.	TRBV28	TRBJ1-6	CASSFNNYNSPLHF
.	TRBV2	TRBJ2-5	CASAVETQYF
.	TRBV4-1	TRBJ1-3	CASSQGVRQAGSGNTIYF
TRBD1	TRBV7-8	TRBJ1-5	CASSADRVANQPQHF
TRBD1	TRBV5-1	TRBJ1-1	CASSSDRGNTEAFF
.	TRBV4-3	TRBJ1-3	CACSQDRFGGVENTIYF
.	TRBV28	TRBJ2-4	CASGELLAKNIQYF
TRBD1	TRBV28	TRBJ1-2	CASRSGTAGYGYTF
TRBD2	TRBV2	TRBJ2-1	CASSVRLAGYNEQFF
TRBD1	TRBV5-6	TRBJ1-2	CASSPAGTGVSSYGYTF
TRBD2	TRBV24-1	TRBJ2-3	CATSDPTSGISTDTQYF
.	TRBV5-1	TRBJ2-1	CASSLGRVNEQFF
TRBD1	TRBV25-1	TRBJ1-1	CASSDPRTGRTEAFF
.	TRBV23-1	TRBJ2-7	CASSQSGGSYEQYF
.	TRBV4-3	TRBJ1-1	CASSQDRVLNTEAFF
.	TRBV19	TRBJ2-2	CASRLGSNTGELFF
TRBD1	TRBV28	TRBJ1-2	CASSLGQGSIGYGYTF
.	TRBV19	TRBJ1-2	CASSWQFGANYGYTF
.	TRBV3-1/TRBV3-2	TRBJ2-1	CASSQAGHEQFF
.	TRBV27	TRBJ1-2	CASSLKTSANYGYTF
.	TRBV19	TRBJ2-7	CASSTPTAQGSWAYEQYF
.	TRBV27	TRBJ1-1	CASLNYGTEAFF
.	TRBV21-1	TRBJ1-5	CASSESVEGGQPQHF
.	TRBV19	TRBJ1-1	CASSWYGGGEAFF
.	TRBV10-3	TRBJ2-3	CAISGGPTDTQYF
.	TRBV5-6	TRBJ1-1	CASSQGWDTEAFF
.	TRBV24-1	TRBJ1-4	CATSVSTERNEKLFF
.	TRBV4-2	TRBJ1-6	CASSLMTENSPLHF
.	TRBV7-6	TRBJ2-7	CASSLGTAYEQYF
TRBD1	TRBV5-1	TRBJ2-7	CASSARNPGQHYEQYF